Below are 12 T cell receptor beta chains sequenced from a single sample in a study of shared clonotypes between healthy human individuals. Data came from immunoSEQ multiplex PCR; TCRdb stores just in-frame clones and leaves some out. The sample carries 1.5 million to 2.5 million clones, roughly 94% recorded once. CD8 cells regarded as naive lacked CD45RO, were positively chosen for CCR7, and omitted terminally differentiated effector memory CD45RA+ cells. The sequencing sample was made of naive CD8+ T cells sorted from blood. These receptors were taken from a man younger than 35 in good health.

In nucleotides, the CDR3 is TGTGCCAGCAGCTTGTCACGGGGGGCCCGGAATGAGCAGTTCTTC. Its translation: CASSLSRGARNEQFF. This rearrangement joins TRBV7-9 to TRBJ2-1; a possible D gene is TRBD2 (7 bases). Trimming left V 3 bases short and J 7 bases short, with 16 bases between. There are 15 residues in the CDR3. CDR1 SEHNR and CDR2 FQNEAQ come from the germline V gene (reference sequence).

This rearrangement joins TRBV4-3 to TRBJ1-2; D possibly corresponds to TRBD1 (6 bases). CDR1 is LGHNA and CDR2 is YSLEER in the germline V gene. Trimming took 2 bases from V and 3 from J, leaving 10 bases between them. CDR3 length: 14 amino acids. CDR3 sequence (DNA): TGCGCCAGCAGCCAATACTCAGGGGACTATGGCTACACCTTC. Translated: CASSQYSGDYGYTF.

This sequence joins TRBV2 and TRBJ1-4, with a weak D call TRBD1 (5 bases). CDR1 is SNHLY, CDR2 FYNNEI, per germline. CDR3 length: 14 amino acids. Trimming took off 6 bases at V and 3 bases at J, with 11 bases between the two ends. In DNA form, the CDR3 reads TGTGCCAGCAGCGCTGACAGCGCTAATGAAAAACTGTTTTTT. Translated: CASSADSANEKLFF.

As for this clone: A read error may account for a junction end that differs from germline. This sequence joins TRBV7-7 and TRBJ2-1; possibly TRBD1 or TRBD2 for D (5 bases each). This CDR3 is built from 16 residues. Germline V lookup: CDR1 SSHAT, CDR2 FNYEAQ (reference sequence). The CDR3 DNA reads TGTGCTAGCAGCCCGTCACTAGGGGTAGTATACAATGAGCAGTTCTTC. This encodes CASSPSLGVVYNEQFF.

This clone was observed a single time. This CDR3 is also generated by other DNA sequences in the sample. The chain joins TRBV2 to TRBJ2-1; no clear D. The CDR3 has 14 amino acids. From germline, CDR1 is SNHLY and CDR2 FYNNEI. V shed 6 bases and J shed 0 bases, with 9 bases lying between them. In nucleotides, the CDR3 is TGTGCCAGCAGCGCGCCTAGCTCCTACAATGAGCAGTTCTTC. The encoded protein is CASSAPSSYNEQFF.

This chain links TRBV14 with TRBJ2-7; D could derive from TRBD1 or TRBD2 (5 bases each). The CDR3 totals 15 residues. V shed 2 bases and J shed 5 bases, with 16 bases lying between them. Germline CDR1 and CDR2: SGHDN and FVKESK. The CDR3, as DNA: TGTGCCAGCAGCCAACGGACGGGGCTAAGGGACGAGCAGTACTTC. This codes for CASSQRTGLRDEQYF.

This chain joins TRBV7-9 and TRBJ1-2, with 8 bases identical to TRBD1. V lost 2 bases, J lost 3 bases, and 5 bases stayed unmatched. This CDR3 region has 15 residues. Germline CDR1 and CDR2: SEHNR and FQNEAQ (reference sequence). Here the CDR3 reads CASSLTDRADYGYTF. CDR3 DNA sequence: TGTGCCAGCAGCTTAACGGACAGGGCCGACTATGGCTACACCTTC.

The V gene is TRBV4-1, the J gene TRBJ2-1; D is perhaps TRBD1 or TRBD2 (5 bases each). Per germline, CDR1 MGHRA and CDR2 YSYEKL. The CDR3 runs to 15 residues. Trimming took 0 bases from V and 7 from J, leaving 13 bases between them. The DNA for the CDR3 is TGCGCCAGCAGCCAAGATGGGGGAGTCGGGAATGAGCAGTTCTTC. It specifies CASSQDGGVGNEQFF.

J is TRBJ1-2 and V is TRBV15, with D possibly being TRBD1 (6 bases). Trimming cost V 5 bases and J 2 bases, with 12 bases left between them. Germline V gives CDR1 LNHNV, CDR2 YYDKDF (reference sequence). There are 14 residues in the CDR3. CDR3 amino acids: CATSGQQSNYGYTF. The DNA for the CDR3 is TGTGCCACCAGCGGACAGCAATCCAACTATGGCTACACCTTC.

Turning to this clone: The sample has other DNA sequences that encode this CDR3 too. This chain uses TRBV7-9 with TRBJ1-1; D remains unclear. There are 11 residues in the CDR3. V lost 1 base, J lost 8 bases, and 5 bases lay in between. Germline values: CDR1 SEHNR, CDR2 FQNEAQ (reference sequence). CDR3: CASSLGTEAFF. The DNA of the CDR3 is TGTGCCAGCAGCTTAGGAACAGAAGCTTTCTTT.

This clone was found a few times. The sample holds other DNA sequences that translate to the same CDR3. The V gene is TRBV27, the J gene TRBJ2-7; no clear D gene. V lost 3 bases, J lost 3 bases, and 3 bases lay in between. The germline gives CDR1 MNHEY, CDR2 SMNVEV (reference sequence). The CDR3 runs 11 residues. The CDR3 nucleotides are TGTGCCAGCAGTTTTGGCTACGAGCAGTACTTC. Residues: CASSFGYEQYF.

The chain joins TRBV4-3 to TRBJ2-7; 7 nucleotides match TRBD2. Germline assignment: CDR1 LGHNA and CDR2 YSLEER. CDR3 length equals 15 residues. V shed 0 bases and J 3 bases; nucleotides not matched to a gene: 5. CDR3 amino acids: CASSQDLASGYEQYF. Written as DNA, the CDR3 is TGCGCCAGCAGCCAAGACCTGGCTAGCGGCTACGAGCAGTACTTC.